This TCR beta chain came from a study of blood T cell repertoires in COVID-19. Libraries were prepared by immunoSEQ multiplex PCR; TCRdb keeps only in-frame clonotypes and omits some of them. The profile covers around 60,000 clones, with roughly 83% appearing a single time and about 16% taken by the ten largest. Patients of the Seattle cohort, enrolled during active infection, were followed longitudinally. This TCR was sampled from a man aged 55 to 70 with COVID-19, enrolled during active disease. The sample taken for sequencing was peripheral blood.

As DNA, the CDR3 is TGTGCCAGCGGCGTCAGCGGAAGCACAGATACGCAGTATTTT. Encoded protein: CASGVSGSTDTQYF. This chain uses TRBV19 with TRBJ2-3; D might be TRBD2 (5 bases). CDR3 length: 14 amino acids. The V and J ends lost 9 bases and 0 bases respectively, with 13 bases between them. CDR1 is LNHDA and CDR2 is SQIVND in the germline V gene (reference sequence).